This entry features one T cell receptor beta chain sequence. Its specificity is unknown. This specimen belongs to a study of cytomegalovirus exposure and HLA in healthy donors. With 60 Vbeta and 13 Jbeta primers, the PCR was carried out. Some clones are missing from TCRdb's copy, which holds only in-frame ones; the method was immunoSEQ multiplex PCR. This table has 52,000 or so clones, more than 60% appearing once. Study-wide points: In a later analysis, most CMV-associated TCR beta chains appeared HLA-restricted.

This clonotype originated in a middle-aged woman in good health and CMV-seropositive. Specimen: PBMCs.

CDR3 sequence: CASSLVGTVTDTQYF. In DNA form, the CDR3 reads TGCGCCAGCAGCTTGGTCGGTACCGTGACAGATACGCAGTATTTT. This chain joins TRBV5-1 and TRBJ2-3; D uncertain. V dropped 0 bases and J dropped 3 bases, with 11 bases sitting between them. The CDR3 has 15 residues. Germline V CDR1 and CDR2: SGHRS, YFSETQ. Filled out from reference TRBV5-1 and TRBJ2-3, the complete variable domain reads KAGVTQTPRYLIKTRGQQVTLSCSPISGHRSVSWYQQTPGQGLQFLFEYFSETQRNKGNFPGRFSGRQFSNSRSEMNVSTLELGDSALYLCASSLVGTVTDTQYFGPGTRLTVL.